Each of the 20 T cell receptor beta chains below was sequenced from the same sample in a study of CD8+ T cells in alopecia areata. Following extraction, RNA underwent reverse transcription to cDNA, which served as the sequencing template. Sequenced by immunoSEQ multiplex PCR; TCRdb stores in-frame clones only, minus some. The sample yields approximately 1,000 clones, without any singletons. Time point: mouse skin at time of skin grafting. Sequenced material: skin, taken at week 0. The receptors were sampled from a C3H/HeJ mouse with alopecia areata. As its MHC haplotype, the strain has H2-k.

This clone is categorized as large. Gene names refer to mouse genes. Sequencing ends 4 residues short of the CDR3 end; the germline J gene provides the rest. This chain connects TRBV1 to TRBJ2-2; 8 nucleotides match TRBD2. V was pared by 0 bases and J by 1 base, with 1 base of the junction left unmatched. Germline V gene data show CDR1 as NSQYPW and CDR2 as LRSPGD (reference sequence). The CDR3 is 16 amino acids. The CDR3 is CTCSADWGVNTGQLYF. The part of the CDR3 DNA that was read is TGCACCTGCAGTGCAGACTGGGGGGTAAACACCGGG.

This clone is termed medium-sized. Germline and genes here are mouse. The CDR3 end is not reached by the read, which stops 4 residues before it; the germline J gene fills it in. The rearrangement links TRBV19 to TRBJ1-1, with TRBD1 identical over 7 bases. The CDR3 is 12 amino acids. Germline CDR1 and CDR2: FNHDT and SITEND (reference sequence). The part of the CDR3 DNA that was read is TGTGCCAGCAGTATAGGGGACAGA. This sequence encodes CASSIGDR. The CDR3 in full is CASSIGDREVFF.

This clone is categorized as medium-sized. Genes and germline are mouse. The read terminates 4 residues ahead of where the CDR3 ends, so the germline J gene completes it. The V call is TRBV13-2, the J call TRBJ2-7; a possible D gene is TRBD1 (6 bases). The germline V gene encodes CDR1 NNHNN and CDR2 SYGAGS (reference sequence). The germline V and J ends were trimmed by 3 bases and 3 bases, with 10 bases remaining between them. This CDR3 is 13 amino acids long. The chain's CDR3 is CASGGRDNYEQYF. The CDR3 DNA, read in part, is TGTGCCAGCGGTGGTCGGGACAACTAT.

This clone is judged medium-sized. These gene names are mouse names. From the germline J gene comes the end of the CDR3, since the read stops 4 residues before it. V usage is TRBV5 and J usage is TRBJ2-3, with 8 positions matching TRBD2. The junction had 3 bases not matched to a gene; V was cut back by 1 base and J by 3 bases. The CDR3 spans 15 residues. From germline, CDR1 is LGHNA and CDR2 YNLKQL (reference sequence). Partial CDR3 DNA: TGTGCCAGCAGCCAAGCACTGGGGGTGGCAGAA. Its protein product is CASSQALGVAE. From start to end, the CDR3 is CASSQALGVAETLYF.

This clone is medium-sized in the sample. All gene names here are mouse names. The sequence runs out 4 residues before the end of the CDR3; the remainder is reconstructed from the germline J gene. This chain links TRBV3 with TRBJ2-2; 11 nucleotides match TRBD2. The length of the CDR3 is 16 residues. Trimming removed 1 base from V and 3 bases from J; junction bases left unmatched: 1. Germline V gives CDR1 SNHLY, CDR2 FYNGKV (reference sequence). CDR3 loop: CASSLDWGGDTGQLYF. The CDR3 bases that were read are TGTGCCAGCAGCTTAGACTGGGGGGGCGACACCGGG.

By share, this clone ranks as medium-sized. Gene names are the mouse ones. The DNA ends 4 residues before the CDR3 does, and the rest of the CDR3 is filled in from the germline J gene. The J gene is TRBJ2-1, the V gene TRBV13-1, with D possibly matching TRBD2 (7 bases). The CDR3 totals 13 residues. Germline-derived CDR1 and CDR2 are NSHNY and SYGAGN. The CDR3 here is CASSEGGVAEQFF. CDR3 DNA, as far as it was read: TGTGCCAGCAGTGAAGGGGGGGTGGCT.

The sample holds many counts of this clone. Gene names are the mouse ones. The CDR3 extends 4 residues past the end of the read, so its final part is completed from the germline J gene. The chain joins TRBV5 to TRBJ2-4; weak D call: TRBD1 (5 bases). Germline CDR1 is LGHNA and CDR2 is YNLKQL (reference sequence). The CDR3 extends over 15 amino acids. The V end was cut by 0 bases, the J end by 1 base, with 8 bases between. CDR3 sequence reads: CASSQDRGGQNTLYF. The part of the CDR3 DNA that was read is TGTGCCAGCAGCCAAGATAGGGGAGGTCAAAAC.

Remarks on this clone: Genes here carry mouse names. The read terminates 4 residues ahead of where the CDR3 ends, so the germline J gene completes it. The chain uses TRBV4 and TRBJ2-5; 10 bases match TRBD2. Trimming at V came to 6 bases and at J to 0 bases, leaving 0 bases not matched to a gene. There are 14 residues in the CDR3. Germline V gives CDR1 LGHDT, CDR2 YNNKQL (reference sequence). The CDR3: CASRDWGNQDTQYF. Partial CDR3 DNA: TGTGCCAGCAGGGACTGGGGGAACCAAGAC.

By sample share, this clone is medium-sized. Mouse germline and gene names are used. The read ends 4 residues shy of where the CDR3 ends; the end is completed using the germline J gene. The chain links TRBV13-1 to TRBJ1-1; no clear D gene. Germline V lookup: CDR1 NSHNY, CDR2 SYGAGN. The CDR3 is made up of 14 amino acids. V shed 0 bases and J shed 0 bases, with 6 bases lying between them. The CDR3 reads CASSDVQTNTEVFF. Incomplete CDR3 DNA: TGTGCCAGCAGTGATGTCCAAACAAACACA.

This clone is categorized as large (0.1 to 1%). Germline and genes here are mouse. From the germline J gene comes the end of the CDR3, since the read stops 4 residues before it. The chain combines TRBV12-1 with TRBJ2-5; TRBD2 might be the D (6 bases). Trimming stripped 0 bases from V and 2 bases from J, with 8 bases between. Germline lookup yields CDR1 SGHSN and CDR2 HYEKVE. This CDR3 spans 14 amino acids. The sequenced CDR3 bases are TGTGCCAGCTCTCTCGGGGGGTCCCAAGAC. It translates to CASSLGGSQD. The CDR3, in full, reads CASSLGGSQDTQYF.

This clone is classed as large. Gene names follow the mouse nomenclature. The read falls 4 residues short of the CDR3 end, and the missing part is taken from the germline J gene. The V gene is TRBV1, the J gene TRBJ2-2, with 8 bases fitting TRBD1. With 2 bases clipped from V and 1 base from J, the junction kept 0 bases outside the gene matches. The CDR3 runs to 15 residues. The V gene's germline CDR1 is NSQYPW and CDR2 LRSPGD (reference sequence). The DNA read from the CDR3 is TGCACCTGCAGTGCAACAGGGGGAAACACCGGG. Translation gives CTCSATGGNTG. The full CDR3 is CTCSATGGNTGQLYF.

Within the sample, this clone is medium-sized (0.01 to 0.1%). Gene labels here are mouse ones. CDR3 DNA, as far as it was read: TGTGCCAGCGGTGATGCCACAAATAACTATGCT. It codes for CASGDATNNYA. The complete CDR3 reads CASGDATNNYAEQFF. The chain employs TRBV13-2 and TRBJ2-1; D is unclear. The read ends 4 residues before the CDR3 terminus; that terminus is restored from the germline J gene. This CDR3 has 15 residues. V was shortened by 0 bases and J by 0 bases, with 7 bases between the two germline ends. Germline V gene lookup returns CDR1 NNHNN and CDR2 SYGAGS (reference sequence).

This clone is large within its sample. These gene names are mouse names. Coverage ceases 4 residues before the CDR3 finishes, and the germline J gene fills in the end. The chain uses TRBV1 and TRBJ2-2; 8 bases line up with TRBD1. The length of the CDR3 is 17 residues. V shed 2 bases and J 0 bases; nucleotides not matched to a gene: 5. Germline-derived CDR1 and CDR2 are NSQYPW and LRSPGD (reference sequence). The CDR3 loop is CTCSATHRGANTGQLYF. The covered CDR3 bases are TGCACCTGCAGTGCAACCCACAGGGGGGCAAACACCGGG.

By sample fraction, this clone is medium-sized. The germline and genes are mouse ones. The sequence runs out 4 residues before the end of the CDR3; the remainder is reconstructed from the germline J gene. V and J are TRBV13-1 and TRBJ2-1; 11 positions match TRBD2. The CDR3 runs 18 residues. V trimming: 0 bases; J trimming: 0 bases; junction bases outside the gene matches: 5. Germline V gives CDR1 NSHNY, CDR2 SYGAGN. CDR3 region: CASSDADWGGYNYAEQFF. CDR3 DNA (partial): TGTGCCAGCAGTGATGCAGACTGGGGGGGGTATAACTATGCT.

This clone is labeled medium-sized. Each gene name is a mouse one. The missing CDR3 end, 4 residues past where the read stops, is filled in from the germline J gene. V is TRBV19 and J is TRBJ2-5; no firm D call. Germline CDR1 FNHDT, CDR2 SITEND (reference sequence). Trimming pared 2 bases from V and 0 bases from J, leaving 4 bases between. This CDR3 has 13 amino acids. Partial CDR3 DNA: TGTGCCAGCAGTATGGGGAACCAAGAC. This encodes CASSMGNQD. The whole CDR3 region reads CASSMGNQDTQYF.

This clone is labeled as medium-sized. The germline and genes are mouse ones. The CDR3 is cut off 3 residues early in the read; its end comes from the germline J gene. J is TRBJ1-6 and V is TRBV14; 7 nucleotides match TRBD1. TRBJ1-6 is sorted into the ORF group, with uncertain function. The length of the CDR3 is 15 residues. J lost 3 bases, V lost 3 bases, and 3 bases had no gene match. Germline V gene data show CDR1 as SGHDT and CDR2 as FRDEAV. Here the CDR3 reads CASSWGTDYNSPLYF. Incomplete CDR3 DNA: TGTGCCAGCAGTTGGGGGACAGACTATAATTCGCCC.

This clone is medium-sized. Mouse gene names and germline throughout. The sequenced CDR3 bases are TGTGCCAGCAGTGTCAGGGTTGCAAACACA. Its translation: CASSVRVANT. The entire CDR3 protein is CASSVRVANTEVFF. The chain carries TRBV13-1 and TRBJ1-1; weak D call: TRBD1 (5 bases). From the germline J gene comes the end of the CDR3, since the read stops 4 residues before it. The length of the CDR3 is 14 residues. Germline V gene lookup returns CDR1 NSHNY and CDR2 SYGAGN. V was trimmed by 3 bases and J by 0 bases, leaving 9 bases between them.

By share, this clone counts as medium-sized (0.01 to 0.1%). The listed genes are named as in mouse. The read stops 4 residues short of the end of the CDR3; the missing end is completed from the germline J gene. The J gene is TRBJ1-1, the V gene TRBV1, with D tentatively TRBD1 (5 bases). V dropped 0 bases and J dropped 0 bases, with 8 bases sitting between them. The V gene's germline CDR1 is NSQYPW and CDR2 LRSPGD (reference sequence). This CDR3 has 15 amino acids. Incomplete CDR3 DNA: TGCACCTGCAGTGCAGAAGACAGTGCAAACACA. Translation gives CTCSAEDSANT. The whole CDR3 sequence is CTCSAEDSANTEVFF.

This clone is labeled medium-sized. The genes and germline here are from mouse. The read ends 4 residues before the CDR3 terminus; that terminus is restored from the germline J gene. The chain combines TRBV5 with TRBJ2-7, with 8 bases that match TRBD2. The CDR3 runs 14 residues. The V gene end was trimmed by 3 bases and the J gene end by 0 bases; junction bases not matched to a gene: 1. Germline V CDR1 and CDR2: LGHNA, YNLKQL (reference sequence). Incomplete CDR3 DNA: TGTGCCAGCAGCCACTGGGGGGTCTCCTAT. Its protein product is CASSHWGVSY. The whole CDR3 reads CASSHWGVSYEQYF.

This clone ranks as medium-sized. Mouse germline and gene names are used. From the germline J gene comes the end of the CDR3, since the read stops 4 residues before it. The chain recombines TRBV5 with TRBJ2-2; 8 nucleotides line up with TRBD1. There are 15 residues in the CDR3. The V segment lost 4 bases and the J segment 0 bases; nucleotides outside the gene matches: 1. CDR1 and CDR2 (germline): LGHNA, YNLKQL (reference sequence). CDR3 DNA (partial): TGTGCCAGCAGCCGGGGACAGGCAAACACCGGG. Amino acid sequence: CASSRGQANTG. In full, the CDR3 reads CASSRGQANTGQLYF.